This entry features one TCR beta chain sequence. Its specificity is not known. This CDR3 is 14 amino acids long. Between the trimmed V and J ends, which lost 6 bases and 6 bases, there was a span of 14 bases. The germline CDR1 and CDR2 sequences are MNHEY and SMNVEV (reference sequence). The data were obtained in a study of Ad26.COV2.S vaccination and SARS-CoV-2 variants. General study points: Spike-specific CD8+ and CD4+ T cell responses reportedly showed substantial breadth after vaccination.

Sequencing used immunoSEQ multiplex PCR; TCRdb keeps in-frame clones, though not all of them. This sample yields approximately 140,000 clones, of which around 86% are seen a single time; about 5% belongs to the top ten. The TCR originated in a human donor who had recovered from COVID-19. V gene TRBV27 combines with J gene TRBJ2-2; the D gene is possibly TRBD1 (7 bases). Sample: peripheral blood, taken after recovery from COVID-19. CDR3 sequence: CASREAGGSGELFF. The CDR3 region has the DNA TGTGCCAGCAGAGAAGCAGGGGGGTCCGGGGAGCTGTTTTTT.